This T cell receptor (beta chain) was profiled in a study of T cells expressing NK-cell markers. TCRdb reprocessed the 5' RACE reads and keeps a single row for each CDR3 protein, giving no DNA. Found here are 300,000 to 450,000 distinct CDR3 sequences; the top ten clones hold around 5%. The CDR3 is 13 amino acids. Germline loops: CDR1 DFQATT, CDR2 SNEGSKA (reference sequence). This clonotype originated in a man between 18 and 69 years old in good health. J is TRBJ1-5 and V is TRBV20-1. Sequencing used blood T cells: a sorted CD56 or NKG2C T cell subset, CD4+ or CD8+ T cells, or bulk PBMC T cells (not recorded which). The CDR3 reads CSAPGSANQPQHF.